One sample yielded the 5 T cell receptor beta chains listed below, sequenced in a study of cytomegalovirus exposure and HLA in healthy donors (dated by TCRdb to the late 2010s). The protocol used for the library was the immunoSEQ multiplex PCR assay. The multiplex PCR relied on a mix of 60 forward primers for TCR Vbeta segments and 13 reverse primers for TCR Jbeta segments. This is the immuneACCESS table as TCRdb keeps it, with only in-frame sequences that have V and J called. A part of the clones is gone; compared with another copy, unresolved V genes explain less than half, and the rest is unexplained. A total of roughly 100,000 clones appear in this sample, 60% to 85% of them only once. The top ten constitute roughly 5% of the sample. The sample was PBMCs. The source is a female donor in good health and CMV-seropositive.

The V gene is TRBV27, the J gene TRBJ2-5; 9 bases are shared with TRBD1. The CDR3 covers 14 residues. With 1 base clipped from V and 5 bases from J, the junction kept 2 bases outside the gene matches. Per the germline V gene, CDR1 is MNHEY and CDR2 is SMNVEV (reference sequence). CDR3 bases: TGTGCCAGCAGTTTATACGGACAGGGGGAGACCCAGTACTTC. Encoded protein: CASSLYGQGETQYF.

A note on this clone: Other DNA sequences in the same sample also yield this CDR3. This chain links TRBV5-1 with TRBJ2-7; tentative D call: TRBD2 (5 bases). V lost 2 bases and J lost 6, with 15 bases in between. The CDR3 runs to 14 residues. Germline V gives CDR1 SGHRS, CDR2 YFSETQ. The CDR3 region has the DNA TGCGCCAGCAGCTTCGGGCCTGGGAGTGGCGAGCAGTACTTC. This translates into CASSFGPGSGEQYF.

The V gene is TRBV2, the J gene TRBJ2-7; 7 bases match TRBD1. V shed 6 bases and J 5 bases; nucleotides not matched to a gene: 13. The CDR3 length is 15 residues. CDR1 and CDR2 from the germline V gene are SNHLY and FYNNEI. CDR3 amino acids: CASSSRQGHDHEQYF. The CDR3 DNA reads TGTGCCAGCAGCTCAAGACAGGGCCATGACCACGAGCAGTACTTC.

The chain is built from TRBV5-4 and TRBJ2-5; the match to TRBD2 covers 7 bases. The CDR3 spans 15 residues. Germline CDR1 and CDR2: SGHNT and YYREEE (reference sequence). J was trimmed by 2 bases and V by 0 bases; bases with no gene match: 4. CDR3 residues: CASSLGTRGQETQYF. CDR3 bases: TGTGCCAGCAGCTTGGGGACTAGAGGGCAAGAGACCCAGTACTTC. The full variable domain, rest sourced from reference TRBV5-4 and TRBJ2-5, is ETGVTQSPTHLIKTRGQQVTLRCSSQSGHNTVSWYQQALGQGPQFIFQYYREEENGRGNFPPRFSGLQFPNYSSELNVNALELDDSALYLCASSLGTRGQETQYFGPGTRLLVL.

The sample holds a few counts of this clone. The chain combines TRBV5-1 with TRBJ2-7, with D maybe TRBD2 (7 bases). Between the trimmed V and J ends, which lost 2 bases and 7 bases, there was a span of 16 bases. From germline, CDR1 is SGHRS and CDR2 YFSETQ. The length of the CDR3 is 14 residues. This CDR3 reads CASSFEAGAKEQYF. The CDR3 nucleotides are TGCGCCAGCAGCTTCGAGGCGGGGGCAAAGGAGCAGTACTTC.